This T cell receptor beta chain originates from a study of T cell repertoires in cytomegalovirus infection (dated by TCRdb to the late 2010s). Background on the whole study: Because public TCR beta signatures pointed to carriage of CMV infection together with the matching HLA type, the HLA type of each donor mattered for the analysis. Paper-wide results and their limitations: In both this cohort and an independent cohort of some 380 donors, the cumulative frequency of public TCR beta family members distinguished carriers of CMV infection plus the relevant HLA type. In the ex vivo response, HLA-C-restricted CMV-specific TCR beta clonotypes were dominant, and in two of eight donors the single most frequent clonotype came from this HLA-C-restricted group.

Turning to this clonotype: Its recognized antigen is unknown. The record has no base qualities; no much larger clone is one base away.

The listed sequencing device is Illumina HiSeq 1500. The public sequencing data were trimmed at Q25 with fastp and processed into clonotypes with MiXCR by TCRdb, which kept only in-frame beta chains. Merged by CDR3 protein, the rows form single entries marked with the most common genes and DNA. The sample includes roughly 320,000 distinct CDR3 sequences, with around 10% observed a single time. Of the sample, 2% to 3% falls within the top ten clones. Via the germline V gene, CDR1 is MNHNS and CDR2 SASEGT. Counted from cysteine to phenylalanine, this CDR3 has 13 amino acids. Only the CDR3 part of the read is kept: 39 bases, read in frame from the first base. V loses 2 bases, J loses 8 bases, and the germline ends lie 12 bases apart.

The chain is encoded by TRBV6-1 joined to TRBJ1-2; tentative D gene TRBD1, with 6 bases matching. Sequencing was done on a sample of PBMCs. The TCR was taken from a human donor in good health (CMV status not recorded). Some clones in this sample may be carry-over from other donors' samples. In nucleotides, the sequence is TGTGCCAGCAGTGAAACAGGGTCATTGGGCTACACCTTC. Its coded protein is CASSETGSLGYTF.